A single sample gave rise to the 13 T cell receptor beta chains below, sequenced in a study of T cells in Graves' hyperthyroidism and ophthalmopathy. Amplification yielded TCR beta CDR3 regions, with RNA transcripts as the source. An initial round of RT-PCR targeting the TCR CDR3 relied on the HTBI primer set. TCRdb fed the multiplex PCR reads into MiXCR, producing one record per CDR3 protein. This sample yields roughly 530,000 distinct CDR3 sequences, of which 17% are seen a single time; 15% to 20% belongs to the top ten. What was sequenced was blood. These receptors were obtained from a woman younger than 35 with Graves' ophthalmopathy.

This clonotype was seen many times. V usage is TRBV3-1 and J usage is TRBJ2-3; 7 bases match TRBD1. The CDR3 loop spans 15 amino acids. Germline CDR1 is LGHDT and CDR2 is YNNKEL (reference sequence). V lost 3 bases to trimming and J lost 5 bases; unmatched junction nucleotides: 8. CDR3 amino acids: CASSQKGAGLDTQYF. DNA of the CDR3: TGTGCCAGCAGCCAGAAGGGGGCAGGGTTAGATACGCAGTATTTT.

This rearrangement joins TRBV20-1 to TRBJ2-2; 9 nucleotides agree with TRBD2. The length of the CDR3 is 16 residues. Germline V gene sequence: CDR1 DFQATT, CDR2 SNEGSKA (reference sequence). Trimming took 0 bases from V and 4 from J; bases not matched to a gene: 6. The CDR3 spells CSARDGGGAATGELFF. As DNA, the CDR3 is TGCAGTGCTAGAGATGGCGGGGGGGCAGCCACCGGGGAGCTGTTTTTT.

The V gene is TRBV12-3 or TRBV12-4, the J gene TRBJ2-2; TRBD1 agrees at 11 bases. This CDR3 is 15 amino acids long. V dropped 6 bases and J dropped 6; count of bases not matched to a gene: 6. DNA for the CDR3: TGTGCCAGCAGCTTCAGGACAGGGGGCCCCGGGGAGCTGTTTTTT. Its translation: CASSFRTGGPGELFF.

About this clonotype itself: This sequence may be a read error, since a much larger clone differs from it by one base. This chain links TRBV20-1 with TRBJ2-7; the match to TRBD1 covers 7 bases. The CDR3 is 14 amino acids. Germline loops: CDR1 DFQATT, CDR2 SNEGSKA (reference sequence). The CDR3 is CSTRSRTGAYEQYF. The DNA for the CDR3 is TGCAGTACTAGATCGAGGACAGGAGCCTACGAGCAGTACTTC.

This clonotype showed up many times. The chain has TRBV5-1 and TRBJ1-1, with D unclear. The CDR3 loop spans 14 amino acids. Between the trimmed V and J ends, which lost 0 bases and 4 bases, there was a span of 10 bases. Germline CDR1 is SGHRS and CDR2 is YFSETQ. The CDR3 bases are TGCGCCAGCAGCTTGGGGGGAGGCAGCACTGAAGCTTTCTTT. Translated, it gives CASSLGGGSTEAFF.

The CDR3 nucleotides are TGTGCCAGCAGCTTAGCAGGGTTCGGCAATCAGCCCCAGCATTTT. It is translated as CASSLAGFGNQPQHF. The chain carries TRBV11-2 and TRBJ1-5, with D perhaps matching TRBD1 (5 bases). Per the germline V gene, CDR1 is SGHAT and CDR2 is FQNNGV. CDR3 size: 15 residues. V was pared by 1 base and J by 2 bases, with 9 bases between.

This clonotype was counted many times. The chain couples TRBV28 to TRBJ2-1; 12 bases are shared with TRBD2. Germline V gives CDR1 MDHEN, CDR2 SYDVKM. With V trimmed by 4 bases and J by 7 bases, 5 bases remained unmatched. CDR3 length: 15 amino acids. CDR3 sequence (DNA): TGTGCCAGCAGTTCAACTAGCGGGGGGAAAAATGAGCAGTTCTTC. Translated, it gives CASSSTSGGKNEQFF.

This clonotype was detected only a few times. Here the CDR3 DNA reads TGTGCCAGCTCACCACAGTCTAGCGGACTAAAAGAGACCCAGTACTTC. Translating gives CASSPQSSGLKETQYF. The rearrangement links TRBV18 to TRBJ2-5; 7 bases fit TRBD2. The CDR3 sequence is 16 residues long. After removal of 1 base from V and 3 bases from J, the junction contained 8 bases not matched to a gene. CDR1 is KGHSH and CDR2 is LQKENI in the germline V gene.

A note on this clonotype: At one end the junction does not follow the germline gene, possibly because of a read error. The CDR3 DNA sequence: TGTGCCAACAGCCCCGCCTCAGCGCAGCCCCAGCATTTT. It yields the protein CANSPASAQPQHF. The chain recombines TRBV3-1 with TRBJ1-5; no clear D gene. This CDR3 has 13 amino acids. The germline gives CDR1 LGHDT, CDR2 YNNKEL (reference sequence).

The chain links TRBV9 to TRBJ2-5; possibly TRBD2 for D (6 bases). Germline V gene sequence: CDR1 SGDLS, CDR2 YYNGEE. This CDR3 spans 15 amino acids. Trimming took 0 bases from V and 3 from J, leaving 12 bases between them. CDR3 loop: CASSVDGGREETQYF. CDR3 nucleotide sequence: TGTGCCAGCAGCGTAGACGGGGGTCGAGAAGAGACCCAGTACTTC.

At least ten counts were recorded for this clonotype. V is TRBV5-1 and J is TRBJ2-3; 9 positions match TRBD2. Germline V gene sequence: CDR1 SGHRS, CDR2 YFSETQ. The J segment lost 1 base and the V segment lost 3 bases, leaving 3 bases of the junction unmatched. The CDR3 length is 15 residues. The CDR3 loop reads CASSSGLARTDTQYF. The CDR3 DNA sequence: TGCGCCAGCAGCTCCGGACTAGCGCGCACAGATACGCAGTATTTT.

The chain is built from TRBV29-1 and TRBJ2-7, with 9 positions matching TRBD2. The CDR3 is 13 residues long. Germline lookup yields CDR1 SQVTM and CDR2 ANQGSEA. The V and J ends lost 5 bases and 3 bases, in that order; junction bases with no gene match: 5. CDR3 coding DNA: TGCAGCGTTTCGGGGACTAGCTTCTACGAGCAGTACTTC. Amino acids: CSVSGTSFYEQYF.

This sequence joins TRBV6-5 and TRBJ1-2; D not certain. CDR3 length equals 14 residues. Germline V gene lookup returns CDR1 MNHEY and CDR2 SVGAGI. Trimming removed 0 bases at V and 2 bases at J, with 7 bases between. The CDR3 spells CASSYSVGNYGYTF. CDR3 DNA: TGTGCCAGCAGTTACTCTGTGGGAAACTATGGCTACACCTTC.